This TCR beta chain was obtained from a study of blood T cell dynamics during melanoma immunotherapy. Concerning this clone itself: Its specificity is unknown.

Time point defined: pre-treatment baseline. V lost 5 bases to trimming and J lost 0 bases, with 14 bases between them. The CDR3 spans 16 residues. From germline, CDR1 is SEHNR and CDR2 FQNEAQ (reference sequence). Study-wide points: The most clonal sorted CD8+ subset, immune-effector cells, was closest to cell-free DNA CDR3 sequences.

Each sorted CD8+ T cell subset had its entire DNA loaded. Clones were read by immunoSEQ multiplex PCR, and TCRdb kept only the in-frame ones, dropping some. The sample yields some 13,000 clones, about 91% seen once. The sequences come from effector memory CD8+ T cells from blood, collected from a patient treated with checkpoint blockade. This receptor was identified in a human donor with melanoma. V usage is TRBV7-9 and J usage is TRBJ2-1; weak D call: TRBD2 (6 bases). The CDR3 reads CASSPGRGSSYNEQFF. The CDR3 nucleotides read TGTGCCAGCAGCCCCGGACGGGGGAGCTCCTACAATGAGCAGTTCTTC.